A selection of T cell receptor beta chains follows, all from one sample in a study of T cell changes during pregnancy in multiple sclerosis. The data were produced by immunoSEQ multiplex PCR, yet TCRdb's version contains in-frame clones alone and is incomplete. In the table there are 60,000 to 65,000 clones, 92% of which are singletons. The specimen was peripheral blood, collected in the first trimester of pregnancy. The receptors stem from a female donor with multiple sclerosis, enrolled in a pregnancy study. Each CDR3 is given with its conserved first and last residue. Fields, in order: clone size, V gene, D gene, J gene, CDR3 DNA, CDR3 protein. A D gene is named only where the DNA matches it firmly. Rows give clone size only sometimes, using once, few, many, or a class for an expanded clone.

>-|TRBV5-6|TRBD2|TRBJ2-3
TGTGCCAGCAATTTGGGACTAGCGGTCCGCACAGATACGCAGTATTTT
CASNLGLAVRTDTQYF
>-|TRBV19|TRBD1|TRBJ1-1
TGTGCCAGTAGTATAACAGCGGACAGGGACGCTTTCTTT
CASSITADRDAFF
>-|TRBV27|-|TRBJ1-5
TGTGCCAGCAGTGAAGCGGGGCAGCCCCAGCATTTT
CASSEAGQPQHF
>-|TRBV5-5|-|TRBJ2-3
TGTGCCAGCAGCTTGTCTGCGGCTAGCACAGATACGCAGTATTTT
CASSLSAASTDTQYF
>-|TRBV28|TRBD1|TRBJ1-2
TGTGCCAGCAGTCGGGACAGGGGGCTTAACTATGGCTACACCTTC
CASSRDRGLNYGYTF
>-|TRBV7-2|-|TRBJ1-1
TGTGCCAGCAGCTTTATCGGGGGGCGAGGTGGAAACACTGAAGCTTTCTTT
CASSFIGGRGGNTEAFF
>once|TRBV5-1|TRBD1|TRBJ1-1
TGCGCCAGCAGCACAGGGACAGCTGAAGCTTTCTTT
CASSTGTAEAFF
>-|TRBV7-3|-|TRBJ2-1
TGTGCCAGCAGCTTATATCAGGGTAGGGGTGAGCAGTTCTTC
CASSLYQGRGEQFF
>-|TRBV7-3|-|TRBJ2-2
TGTGCCAGCAGCTTATCCGTCGTACAGACGAACACCGGGGAGCTGTTTTTT
CASSLSVVQTNTGELFF
>few|TRBV6-4|TRBD1|TRBJ1-4
TGTGCCAGCAGTGCTACAGGGGAACCTAATGAAAAACTGTTTTTT
CASSATGEPNEKLFF
>-|TRBV10-2|TRBD2|TRBJ2-1
TGCGCCAGCAGGGGGCCAACGGGAGGGACCTACAATGAGCAGTTCTTC
CASRGPTGGTYNEQFF
>once|TRBV29-1|TRBD1|TRBJ1-1
TGCAGCGTTGACACAGGGGGCACTTCTGAAGCTTTCTTT
CSVDTGGTSEAFF
>-|TRBV7-3|-|TRBJ2-2
TGTGCCAGCAGCACAAGCACCGGGGAGCTGTTTTTT
CASSTSTGELFF
>once|TRBV28|-|TRBJ1-4
TGTGCCAGCAGTTTACAGGGGACGGCAACTAATGAAAAACTGTTTTTT
CASSLQGTATNEKLFF
>-|TRBV6-1|TRBD2|TRBJ2-5
TGTGCCAGCAGTGCGGCTAGCGGGGGCCAAGAGACCCAGTACTTC
CASSAASGGQETQYF
>-|TRBV7-9|-|TRBJ2-7
TGTGCCAGCAGCTTAGGGTGGGAGGTTGGTTACGAGCAGTACTTC
CASSLGWEVGYEQYF
>-|TRBV28|TRBD1|TRBJ2-7
TGTGCCAGCAGTCAATCGACAGGGACCTACGAGCAGTACTTC
CASSQSTGTYEQYF
>-|TRBV18|-|TRBJ1-4
TGTGCCAGCTCACCAGGGGGGAATACCGAAAAACTGTTTTTT
CASSPGGNTEKLFF
>-|TRBV6-4|-|TRBJ2-5
TGTGCCAGGTGGGGGAGGGAGACCCAGTACTTC
CARWGRETQYF
>-|TRBV5-4|TRBD2|TRBJ2-3
TGTGCCAGCAGCGAGGGACTAGCGGGGACAGATACGCAGTATTTT
CASSEGLAGTDTQYF
>-|TRBV9|TRBD1|TRBJ2-5
TGTGCCAGCAGCGGAGGGACAGGAATTCATCAAGAGACCCAGTACTTC
CASSGGTGIHQETQYF
>-|TRBV7-6|TRBD1|TRBJ2-3
TGTGCCAGCAGCTTAGCGCGTTACAGGGGGCAAGATACGCAGTATTTT
CASSLARYRGQDTQYF
>-|TRBV9|TRBD2|TRBJ2-7
TGTGCCAGCAGCGGGGGGGGACTAGCGGGAGTGTGGGAGCAGTACTTC
CASSGGGLAGVWEQYF